The present T cell receptor beta chain was sequenced within a study of blood T cell repertoires in COVID-19. Libraries were prepared by immunoSEQ multiplex PCR; TCRdb keeps only in-frame clonotypes and omits some of them. The data contain under 200,000 clones, 86% of them singletons. This CDR3 comprises 16 residues. CDR1 and CDR2 (germline): SGHAT, FQNNGV. The V segment lost 1 base and the J segment 5 bases; nucleotides outside the gene matches: 8. The TCR was taken from a woman in her sixties or seventies with acute or convalescent COVID-19. V usage is TRBV11-2 and J usage is TRBJ2-1; 7 positions agree with TRBD1. The sequencing sample was made of peripheral blood. The CDR3 DNA reads TGTGCCAGCAGCTTAGGAAGGGGGACAGCGGACAATGAGCAGTTCTTC. Its protein product is CASSLGRGTADNEQFF.